Sequencing of this T cell receptor (beta chain) was carried out in a study of blood T cell repertoires in COVID-19 (dated by TCRdb to the early 2020s). With respect to the entire study: Collaborator samples came from the United States, Italy and Spain and covered acute and convalescent phases of COVID-19. The prospective study material was composed of cDNA or gDNA derived from T cells, B-cell-depleted T cells, or PBMCs. A de-identified subject ID, COVID-19 status, age in years and sex were almost always included in the sample metadata. Samples were obtained from the ongoing ImmuneRACE study (first 160 participants) and from 1,254 subjects provided by 6 global collaborators. The repertoires were released in a freely available public database intended as a resource for research on the immune response to SARS-CoV-2. Where available, HLA class I and class II types were obtained from metadata supplied by the sample provider rather than from assay-based typing. The dataset comprised deeply sampled blood TCRbeta repertoires from subjects exposed to, actively infected with, or recovered from COVID-19. Broader findings and caveats from the paper: How much clinical and demographic metadata was included differed by source and by participant, and the metadata was provided uncurated.

About this clone itself: The antigen it recognizes is unknown. Within one base of it there is no much larger clone, and no base qualities were kept.

One collaborating source in Seattle enrolled patients while the patients were actively infected and followed the patients over time throughout the course of disease. Collaborating institutions collected whole blood in K2EDTA tubes following their own protocols. For TCRbeta analysis, collaborators shipped samples in one of three forms: frozen whole blood, isolated PBMCs, or DNA extracted from either of those sample types. The immunoSEQ Assay, a bias-controlled multiplex PCR, was used to amplify TCRbeta CDR3 regions from genomic DNA. Per the authors' processing: The number of nucleated cells in each sample was estimated by amplification of reference gene primers within the assay. Sequence reads were collapsed and filtered to measure the absolute abundance of every unique TCRbeta CDR3 rearrangement. For each sample, productive Simpson clonality was calculated as the square root of Simpson's diversity index over productive rearrangements. Entries here come from immuneACCESS through TCRdb and include only in-frame sequences with V and J called. Some clones fail to appear in such tables; in the studies checked, an unresolved V gene covers under half of the shortfall, and the cause of the remainder is unknown. From that table come the V and J calls and clone size; the DNA was used to work out D and trimming. This sample lists 70,000 to 100,000 clones; around nine tenths were detected once. Approximately 20% of the sample belongs to the ten largest clones.

Source material: peripheral blood. This TCR derives from a woman between 55 and 75 years old with COVID-19, enrolled during active disease.

The nucleotides are TGTGCCAGCAGCGTAGCTGGACAGGGGCTTTCACCCCTCCACTTT. Translated, this is CASSVAGQGLSPLHF. This receptor chain uses TRBV9 and TRBJ1-6; 9 bases in the middle match TRBD1. The germline V gene sets CDR1 to SGDLS and CDR2 to YYNGEE. From its cysteine to its phenylalanine, the CDR3 spans 15 amino acids. Of all the DNA, just the CDR3 is kept, 45 bases in frame from base 1. Trimming removed 0 bases from V and 9 bases from J; the gene matches leave 4 bases unexplained.